This T cell receptor beta chain was retrieved from a study of blood T cell repertoires in COVID-19. Study-wide context: Material from acute and convalescent COVID-19 was sourced from the United States, Italy and Spain. From T cells, B-cell-depleted T cells, or PBMCs came the material, which was cDNA or gDNA.

The protocol was immunoSEQ multiplex PCR, while the TCRdb copy is restricted to in-frame clones and leaves out a portion. Seen here are 120,000 or so clones, about 90% observed once, and the top ten hold approximately 7.2%. The V and J ends lost 5 bases and 7 bases respectively, with 30 bases between them. Germline CDR1 reads LNHDA; CDR2 reads SQIVND (reference sequence). This CDR3 comprises 20 residues. This receptor was identified in an older man who had recovered from COVID-19. The material sequenced was peripheral blood. The genes are TRBV19 and TRBJ1-6; D may be TRBD1 (5 bases). The CDR3 loop reads CASSESTVRRQNSANSPLHF. The CDR3 DNA reads TGTGCCAGTAGTGAATCGACAGTCAGACGGCAGAATTCTGCCAATTCACCCCTCCACTTT.